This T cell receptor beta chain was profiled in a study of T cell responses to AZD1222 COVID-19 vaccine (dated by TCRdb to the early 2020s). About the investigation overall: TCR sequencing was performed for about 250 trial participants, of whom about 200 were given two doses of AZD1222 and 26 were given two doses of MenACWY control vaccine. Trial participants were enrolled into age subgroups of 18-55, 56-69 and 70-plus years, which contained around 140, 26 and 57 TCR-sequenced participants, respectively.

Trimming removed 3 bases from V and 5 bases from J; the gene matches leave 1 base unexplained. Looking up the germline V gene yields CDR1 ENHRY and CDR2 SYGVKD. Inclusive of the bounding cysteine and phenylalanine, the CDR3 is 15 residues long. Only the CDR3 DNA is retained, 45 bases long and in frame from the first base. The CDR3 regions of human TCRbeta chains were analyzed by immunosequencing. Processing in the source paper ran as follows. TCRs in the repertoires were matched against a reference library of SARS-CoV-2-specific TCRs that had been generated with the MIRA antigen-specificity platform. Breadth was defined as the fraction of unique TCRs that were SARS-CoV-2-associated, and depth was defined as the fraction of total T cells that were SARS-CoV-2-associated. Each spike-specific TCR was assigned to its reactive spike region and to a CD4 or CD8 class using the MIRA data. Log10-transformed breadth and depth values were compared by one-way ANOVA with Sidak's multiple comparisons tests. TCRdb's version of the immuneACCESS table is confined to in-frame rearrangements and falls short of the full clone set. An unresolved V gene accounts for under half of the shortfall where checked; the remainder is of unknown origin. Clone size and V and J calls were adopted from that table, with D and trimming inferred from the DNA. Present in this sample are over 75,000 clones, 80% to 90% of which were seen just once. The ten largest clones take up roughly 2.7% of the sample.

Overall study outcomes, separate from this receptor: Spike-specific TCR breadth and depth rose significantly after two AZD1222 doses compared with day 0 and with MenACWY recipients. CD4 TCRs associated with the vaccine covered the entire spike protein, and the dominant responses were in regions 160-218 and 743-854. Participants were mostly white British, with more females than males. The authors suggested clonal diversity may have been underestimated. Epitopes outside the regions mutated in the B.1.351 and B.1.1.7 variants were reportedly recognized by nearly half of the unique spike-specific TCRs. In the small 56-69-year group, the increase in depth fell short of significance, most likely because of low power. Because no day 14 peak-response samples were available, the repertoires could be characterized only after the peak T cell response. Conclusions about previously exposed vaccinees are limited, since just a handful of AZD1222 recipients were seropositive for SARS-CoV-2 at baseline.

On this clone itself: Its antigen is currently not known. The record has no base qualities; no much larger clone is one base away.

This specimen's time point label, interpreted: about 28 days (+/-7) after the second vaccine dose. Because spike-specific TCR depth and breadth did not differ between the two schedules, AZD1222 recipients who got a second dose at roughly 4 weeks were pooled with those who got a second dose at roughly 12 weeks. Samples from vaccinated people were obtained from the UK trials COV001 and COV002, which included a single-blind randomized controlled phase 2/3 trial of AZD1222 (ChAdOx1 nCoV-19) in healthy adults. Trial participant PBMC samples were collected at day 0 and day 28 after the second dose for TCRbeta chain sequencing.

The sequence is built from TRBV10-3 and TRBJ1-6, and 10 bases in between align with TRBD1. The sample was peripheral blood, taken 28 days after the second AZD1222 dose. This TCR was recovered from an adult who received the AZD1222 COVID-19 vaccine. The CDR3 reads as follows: CAISEGTGDNSPLHF. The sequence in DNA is TGTGCCATCAGTGAAGGGACAGGGGATAATTCACCCCTCCACTTT.